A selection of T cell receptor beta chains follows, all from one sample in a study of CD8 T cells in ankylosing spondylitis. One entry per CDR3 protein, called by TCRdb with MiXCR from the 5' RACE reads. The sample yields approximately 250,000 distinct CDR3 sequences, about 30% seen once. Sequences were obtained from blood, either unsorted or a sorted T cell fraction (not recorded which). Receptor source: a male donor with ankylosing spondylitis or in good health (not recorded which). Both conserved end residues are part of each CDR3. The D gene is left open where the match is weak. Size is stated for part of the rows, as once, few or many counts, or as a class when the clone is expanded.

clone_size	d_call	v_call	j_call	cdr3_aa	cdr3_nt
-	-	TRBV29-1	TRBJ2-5	CSVRAGSETQYF	TGCAGCGTGCGTGCGGGGTCGGAGACCCAGTACTTC
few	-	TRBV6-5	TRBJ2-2	CASSYADPTGELFF	TGTGCCAGCAGTTATGCAGATCCCACCGGGGAGCTGTTTTTT
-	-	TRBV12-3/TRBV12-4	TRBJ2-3	CASSPGFSTDTQYF	TGTGCCAGCAGTCCTGGCTTTAGCACAGATACGCAGTATTTT
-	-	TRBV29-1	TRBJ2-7	CSVVQDSYEQYF	TGCAGCGTTGTACAGGACTCCTACGAGCAGTACTTC
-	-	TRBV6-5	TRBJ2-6	CASSSPDISGANVLTF	TGTGCCAGCAGTTCCCCGGACATCTCTGGGGCCAACGTCCTGACTTTC
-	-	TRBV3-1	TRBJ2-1	CASSQVGGRTYHEQFF	TGTGCCAGCAGCCAAGTAGGAGGGCGCACCTACCATGAGCAGTTCTTC
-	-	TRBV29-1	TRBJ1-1	CSVDRRGGTEAFF	TGCAGCGTTGATCGCAGGGGAGGCACTGAAGCTTTCTTT
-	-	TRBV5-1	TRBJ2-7	CASNLEGSYEQYF	TGCGCCAGCAACCTCGAGGGGTCCTACGAGCAGTACTTC
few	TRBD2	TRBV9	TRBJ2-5	CASSQAGRETQYF	TGTGCCAGCAGCCAAGCGGGGCGTGAGACCCAGTACTTC
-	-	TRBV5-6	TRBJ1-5	CASSFQNQPQHF	TGTGCCAGCAGCTTCCAGAATCAGCCCCAGCATTTT
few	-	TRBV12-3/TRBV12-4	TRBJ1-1	CASSPRQDAEAFF	TGTGCCAGCAGTCCCCGACAGGACGCTGAAGCTTTCTTT
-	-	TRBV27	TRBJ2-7	CASSLSLVAANDEQYF	TGTGCCAGCAGTTTATCCCTGGTAGCGGCTAACGACGAGCAGTACTTC
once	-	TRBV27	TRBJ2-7	CASSSEEGAYEQYF	TGTGCCAGCAGTTCAGAAGAGGGGGCCTACGAGCAGTACTTC
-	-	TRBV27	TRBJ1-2	CASKMAGVGDYGYTF	TGTGCCAGCAAGATGGCGGGGGTTGGGGACTATGGCTACACCTTC
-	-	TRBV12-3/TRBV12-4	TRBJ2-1	CATRRKGYNEQFF	TGTGCCACCAGGAGGAAAGGGTACAATGAGCAGTTCTTC
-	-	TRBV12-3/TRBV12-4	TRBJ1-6	CASRDSSYNSPLHF	TGTGCCAGCAGGGACAGCTCCTATAATTCACCCCTCCACTTT
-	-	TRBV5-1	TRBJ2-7	CASSGIFGAREYEQYF	TGCGCCAGCAGCGGAATATTCGGGGCGAGGGAGTACGAGCAGTACTTC
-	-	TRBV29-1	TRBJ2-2	CSVLVGHLNTGELFF	TGCAGCGTCCTTGTCGGACATCTAAACACCGGGGAGCTGTTTTTT
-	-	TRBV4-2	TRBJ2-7	CASSQDPGLQREQYF	TGTGCCAGCAGCCAAGATCCGGGCTTGCAACGCGAGCAGTACTTC
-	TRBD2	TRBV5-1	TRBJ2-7	CASSSGLADYEQYF	TGCGCCAGCAGCTCGGGACTAGCGGACTACGAGCAGTACTTC
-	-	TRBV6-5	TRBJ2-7	CATWRGGEQYF	TGTGCCACTTGGCGTGGCGGCGAGCAGTACTTC
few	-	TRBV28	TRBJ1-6	CASSLWDALGSPLHF	TGTGCCAGCAGTTTATGGGACGCCCTAGGGTCACCCCTCCACTTT
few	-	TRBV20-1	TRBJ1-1	CSARGGHDTEAFF	TGCAGTGCTAGAGGGGGGCATGACACTGAAGCTTTCTTT
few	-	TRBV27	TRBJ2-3	CASSLGGYNTDTQYF	TGTGCCAGCAGTTTGGGGGGATACAACACAGATACGCAGTATTTT
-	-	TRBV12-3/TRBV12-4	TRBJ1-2	CASSPSGVAYGYTF	TGTGCCAGCAGTCCCTCAGGGGTAGCCTATGGCTACACCTTC
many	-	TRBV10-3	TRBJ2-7	CAISESRDEQYF	TGTGCCATCAGTGAGTCGAGGGACGAGCAGTACTTC
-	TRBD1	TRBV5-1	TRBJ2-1	CASSLAGTGGWDGKIF	TGCGCCAGCAGCTTGGCTGGGACAGGGGGATGGGATGGGAAGATCTTC
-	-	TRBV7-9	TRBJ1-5	CASSSTRSHGQPQHF	TGTGCCAGCAGCTCGACGCGGTCCCACGGTCAGCCCCAGCATTTT
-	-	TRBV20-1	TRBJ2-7	CSAKGPGNYEQYF	TGCAGTGCAAAAGGACCCGGGAACTACGAGCAGTACTTC
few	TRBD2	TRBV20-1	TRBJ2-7	CSAKSGGTYEQYF	TGCAGTGCTAAAAGCGGGGGAACCTACGAGCAGTACTTC
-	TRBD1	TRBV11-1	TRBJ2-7	CASSFIYGQGIYEQYF	TGTGCCAGCAGCTTTATCTATGGACAGGGAATCTACGAGCAGTACTTC
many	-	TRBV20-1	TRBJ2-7	CSAITGYSWEQYF	TGCAGTGCCATAACAGGGTACTCTTGGGAGCAGTACTTC
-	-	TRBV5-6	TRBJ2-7	CAISPGVRGASYEQYF	TGTGCCATCAGCCCCGGGGTCCGGGGAGCTTCCTACGAGCAGTACTTC
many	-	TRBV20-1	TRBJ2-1	CSAYRDREGNEQFF	TGCAGTGCCTACCGAGACAGGGAGGGCAATGAGCAGTTCTTC
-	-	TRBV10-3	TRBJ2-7	CAISEGQINYEQYF	TGTGCCATCAGTGAGGGACAGATTAACTACGAGCAGTACTTC
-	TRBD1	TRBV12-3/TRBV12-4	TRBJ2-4	CASSFPGTDKNIQYF	TGTGCCAGCAGTTTCCCCGGGACAGACAAAAACATTCAGTACTTC
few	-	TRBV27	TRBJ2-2	CASRSRVWGELFF	TGTGCCAGCAGGTCGAGGGTATGGGGGGAGCTGTTTTTT
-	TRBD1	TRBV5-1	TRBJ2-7	CASSGARSADRLYEQYF	TGCGCCAGCAGCGGAGCTCGCTCGGCGGACAGGCTCTACGAGCAGTACTTC